These 2 T cell receptor beta chains originate from one sample sequenced in a study of T cells after yellow fever vaccination. Via MiXCR, TCRdb re-called the 5' RACE reads, giving one row per CDR3 protein. In the table there are some 320,000 distinct CDR3 sequences, 8.7% of which are singletons. Sequencing used CD4+ T cells sorted from PBMCs, obtained 5 days after the yellow fever booster vaccination. The receptors shown here come from a man younger than 35 who received the YFV17D yellow fever vaccine.

The gene calls are TRBV29-1 and TRBJ1-2; D is uncertain. Per the germline V gene, CDR1 is SQVTM and CDR2 is ANQGSEA. V lost 6 bases and J 5 bases, leaving 7 bases between the germline ends. The length of the CDR3 is 10 residues. CDR3 DNA sequence: TGCAGCGTCCTAGATTATGGCTACACCTTC. This translates into CSVLDYGYTF.

CDR3 amino acids: CASSSGQLDTEAFF. CDR3 sequence (DNA): TGTGCCAGCAGTTCGGGACAGTTGGACACTGAAGCTTTCTTT. The V call is TRBV12-3 or TRBV12-4, the J call TRBJ1-1; 7 positions agree with TRBD1. This CDR3 is built from 14 residues. The ends lost 4 bases at V and 3 bases at J; junction bases unmatched: 5.